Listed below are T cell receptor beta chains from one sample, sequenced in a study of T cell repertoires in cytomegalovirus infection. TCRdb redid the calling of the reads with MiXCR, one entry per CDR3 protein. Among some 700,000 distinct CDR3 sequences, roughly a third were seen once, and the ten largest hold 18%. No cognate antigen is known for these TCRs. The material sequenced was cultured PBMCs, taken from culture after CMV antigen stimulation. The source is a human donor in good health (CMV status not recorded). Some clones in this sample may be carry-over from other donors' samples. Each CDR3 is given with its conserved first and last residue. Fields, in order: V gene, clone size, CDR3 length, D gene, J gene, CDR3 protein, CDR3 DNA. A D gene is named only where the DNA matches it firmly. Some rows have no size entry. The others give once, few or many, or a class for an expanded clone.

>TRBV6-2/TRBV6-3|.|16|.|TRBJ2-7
CASSYSRFTTTYEQYF
TGTGCCAGCAGTTACTCGAGGTTCACGACAACCTACGAGCAGTACTTC
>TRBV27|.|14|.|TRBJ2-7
CASSFSGLVWEQYF
TGTGCCAGCAGTTTCAGTGGTCTCGTGTGGGAGCAGTACTTC
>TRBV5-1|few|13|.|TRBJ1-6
CASSLLAASPLHF
TGCGCCAGCAGCTTGTTGGCAGCTTCACCCCTCCACTTT
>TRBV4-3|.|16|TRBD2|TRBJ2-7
CASSQGLLAGDGEQYF
TGCGCCAGCAGCCAAGGCCTCCTAGCGGGAGACGGCGAGCAGTACTTC
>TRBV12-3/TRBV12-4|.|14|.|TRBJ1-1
CASSYRRMNTEAFF
TGTGCCAGCAGTTACAGGCGAATGAACACTGAAGCTTTCTTT
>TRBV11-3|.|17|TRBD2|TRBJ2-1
CASSPLRASGRDNEQFF
TGTGCCAGCAGCCCACTTAGGGCTAGCGGGAGAGACAATGAGCAGTTCTTC
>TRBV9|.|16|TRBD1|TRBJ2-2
CASSYMGQANTGELFF
TGTGCCAGCAGCTATATGGGACAGGCGAACACCGGGGAGCTGTTTTTT
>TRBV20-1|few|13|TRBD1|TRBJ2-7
CSARETGVYEQYF
TGCAGTGCTAGGGAGACAGGGGTTTACGAGCAGTACTTC
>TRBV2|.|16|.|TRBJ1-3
CASSRDSPNSGNTIYF
TGTGCCAGCAGTCGGGACTCACCCAACTCTGGAAACACCATATATTTT
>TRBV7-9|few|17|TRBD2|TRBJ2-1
CASSPREGRGAYNEQFF
TGTGCCAGCAGCCCTCGGGAGGGGCGAGGGGCCTACAATGAGCAGTTCTTC
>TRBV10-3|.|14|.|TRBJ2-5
CAISDGGTQETQYF
TGTGCCATCAGTGATGGGGGTACCCAAGAGACCCAGTACTTC
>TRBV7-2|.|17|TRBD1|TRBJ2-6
CASSRTGPSSGANVLTF
TGTGCCAGCAGCCGGACAGGGCCTAGCTCTGGGGCCAACGTCCTGACTTTC
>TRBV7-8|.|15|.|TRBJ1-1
CASSSAWGANTEAFF
TGTGCCAGCAGCTCGGCTTGGGGGGCGAACACTGAAGCTTTCTTT
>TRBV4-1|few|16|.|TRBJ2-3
CASSLGPGTSTDTQYF
TGCGCCAGCAGCCTCGGTCCGGGTACTAGCACAGATACGCAGTATTTT
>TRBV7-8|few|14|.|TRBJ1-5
CASSFTGLDQPQHF
TGTGCCAGCAGCTTTACTGGACTAGATCAGCCCCAGCATTTT
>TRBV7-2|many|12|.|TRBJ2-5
CASSLAPETQYF
TGTGCCAGCAGCTTAGCCCCGGAGACCCAGTACTTC
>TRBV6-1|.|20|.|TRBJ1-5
CASSAIIKGRQQISNQPQHF
TGTGCCAGCAGTGCGATTATCAAGGGTCGACAACAAATTAGCAATCAGCCCCAGCATTTT
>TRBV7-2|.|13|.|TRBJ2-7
CASSPDRTTEQYF
TGTGCCAGCAGCCCGGACAGGACTACCGAGCAGTACTTC
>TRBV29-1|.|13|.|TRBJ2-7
CSVEGQNSYEQYF
TGCAGCGTTGAAGGGCAGAACTCCTACGAGCAGTACTTC
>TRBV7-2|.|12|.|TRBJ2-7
CASSVTYYEQYF
TGTGCCAGCAGCGTAACATACTACGAGCAGTACTTC
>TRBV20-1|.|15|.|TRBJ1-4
CSARDRTRENEKLFF
TGCAGTGCTAGAGATCGAACCAGGGAAAATGAAAAACTGTTTTTT
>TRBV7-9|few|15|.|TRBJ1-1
CASSFTGDMNTEAFF
TGTGCCAGCAGCTTTACAGGCGATATGAACACTGAAGCTTTCTTT
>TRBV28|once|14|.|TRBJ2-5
CASSLSVNEETQYF
TGTGCCAGCAGTTTGAGTGTAAACGAAGAGACCCAGTACTTC
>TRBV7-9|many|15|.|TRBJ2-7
CASSLPGLGSYEQYF
TGTGCCAGCAGCTTACCGGGGCTGGGCTCCTACGAGCAGTACTTC
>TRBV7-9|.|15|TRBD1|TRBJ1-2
CASSSATGINYGYTF
TGTGCCAGCAGCTCCGCGACAGGGATTAACTATGGCTACACCTTC
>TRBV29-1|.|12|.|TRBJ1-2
CSVEDRLDGYTF
TGCAGCGTTGAAGATCGCCTGGATGGCTACACCTTC
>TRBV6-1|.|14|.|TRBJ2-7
CASSEFPGTYEQYF
TGTGCCAGCAGTGAATTTCCAGGGACGTACGAGCAGTACTTC
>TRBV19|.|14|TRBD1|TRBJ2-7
CASRGDRERYEQYF
TGTGCCAGTAGGGGGGACAGGGAAAGGTACGAGCAGTACTTC